This passage covers 32 T cell receptor beta chains from one sample sequenced in a study. TCRdb used MiXCR to reprocess the RT-PCR reads, holding one entry per CDR3 protein. The repertoire holds approximately 1,500 distinct CDR3 sequences, with roughly 33% as singletons. What was sequenced was memory CD4+ T cells from salivary gland. The receptors come from a female donor with primary Sjogren's syndrome.

By frequency in the sample, this clonotype is large. The J gene is TRBJ2-5, the V gene TRBV20-1; no clear D gene. V was cut by 3 bases and J by 4 bases, with 3 bases left in between. From germline, CDR1 is DFQATT and CDR2 SNEGSKA (reference sequence). There are 10 residues in the CDR3. The CDR3 DNA is TGCAGTGCTAGCATAGAGACCCAGTACTTC. Translation gives CSASIETQYF.

This clonotype is deemed medium-sized. The chain is built from TRBV5-1 and TRBJ2-1, with 10 bases that match TRBD1. The germline V gene has CDR1 SGHRS and CDR2 YFSETQ. The ends lost 0 bases at V and 10 bases at J; junction bases unmatched: 13. This CDR3 has 17 residues. The CDR3 loop reads CASSLEGRTGGLGEQFF. CDR3 bases: TGCGCCAGCAGCTTGGAAGGGCGGACAGGGGGATTGGGCGAGCAGTTCTTC.

This clonotype is termed medium-sized. V is TRBV5-6 and J is TRBJ1-3; D is uncertain. The V end lost 4 bases, the J end lost 4 bases, and 12 bases lay between the germline ends. Germline V CDR1 and CDR2: SGHDT, YYEEEE. This CDR3 is built from 14 residues. The CDR3 DNA follows: TGTGCCAGCAGCCTTCAGGCGGCGGGAAACACCATATATTTT. Amino acid sequence: CASSLQAAGNTIYF.

This clonotype is judged large. The rearrangement links TRBV5-1 to TRBJ2-1, with 15 bases matching TRBD2. Germline CDR1 and CDR2: SGHRS and YFSETQ. V was pared by 1 base and J by 2 bases, with 1 base of the junction left unmatched. The CDR3 spans 17 residues. CDR3 nucleotides: TGCGCCAGCAGCTTGAGGACTAGCGGGGGGGCCTACAATGAGCAGTTCTTC. It is translated as CASSLRTSGGAYNEQFF. Looking up the rest from reference TRBV5-1 and TRBJ2-1 gives the full variable domain: KAGVTQTPRYLIKTRGQQVTLSCSPISGHRSVSWYQQTPGQGLQFLFEYFSETQRNKGNFPGRFSGRQFSNSRSEMNVSTLELGDSALYLCASSLRTSGGAYNEQFFGPGTRLTVL.

The V and J genes are TRBV7-2 and TRBJ2-7; D may be TRBD2 (7 bases). The CDR3 covers 14 residues. Looked up from germline, CDR1 is SGHTA and CDR2 is FQGNSA. Trimming pared 6 bases from V and 7 bases from J, leaving 19 bases between. CDR3 sequence reads: CASRRSSGRGEQYF. The CDR3 DNA reads TGTGCCAGCAGACGGTCTAGCGGCAGGGGTGAGCAGTACTTC.

The chain uses TRBV20-1 and TRBJ1-6; TRBD1 is a possible D gene (5 bases). CDR3 length: 15 amino acids. V gave up 5 bases and J gave up 4 bases, with 15 bases separating them. The germline V gene encodes CDR1 DFQATT and CDR2 SNEGSKA (reference sequence). The CDR3 DNA sequence: TGCAGTGCTTTGGCCCGGGACCAATATAATTCACCCCTCCACTTT. This encodes CSALARDQYNSPLHF.

This clonotype is large in the sample. The chain has TRBV5-5 and TRBJ2-5, with D tentatively TRBD2 (6 bases). The CDR3 covers 14 residues. The germline V gene encodes CDR1 SGHKS and CDR2 YYEKEE (reference sequence). The V end was cut by 0 bases, the J end by 5 bases, with 11 bases between. The CDR3 DNA follows: TGTGCCAGCAGCTTGGGGGGGGTGGGTGAGACCCAGTACTTC. Translating it yields CASSLGGVGETQYF. The full variable domain, in which reference TRBV5-5 and TRBJ2-5 provide the parts outside the CDR3, is DAGVTQSPTHLIKTRGQQVTLRCSPISGHKSVSWYQQVLGQGPQFIFQYYEKEERGRGNFPDRFSARQFPNYSSELNVNALLLGDSALYLCASSLGGVGETQYFGPGTRLLVL.

The gene calls are TRBV20-1 and TRBJ2-1; 10 nucleotides match TRBD2. CDR1 DFQATT and CDR2 SNEGSKA come from the germline V gene (reference sequence). This CDR3 has 14 residues. The V and J ends lost 6 bases and 4 bases, in that order; junction bases with no gene match: 6. CDR3 in DNA: TGCAGTGCCCGGAGGACTAGCGGATACAATGAGCAGTTCTTC. This encodes CSARRTSGYNEQFF.

The rearrangement links TRBV30 to TRBJ2-3; perhaps TRBD2 as D (5 bases). The germline gives CDR1 GTSNPN, CDR2 SVGIG (reference sequence). This CDR3 is built from 14 residues. CDR3 loop: CEGSVQEGEDTQYF. Here the CDR3 DNA reads TGTGAAGGGAGTGTACAAGAGGGTGAGGATACGCAGTATTTT.

The chain is built from TRBV6-1 and TRBJ1-4, with D perhaps TRBD1 (6 bases). Trimming removed 7 bases from V and 4 bases from J, with 13 bases in between. The CDR3 extends over 14 amino acids. Germline CDR1 reads MNHNS; CDR2 reads SASEGT. CDR3 in DNA: TGTGCCAGCACACAGGGACCGATTAATGAAAAACTGTTTTTT. Its protein product is CASTQGPINEKLFF.

This clonotype ranks as large. The chain links TRBV6-5 to TRBJ1-6; 7 bases fit TRBD1. Germline values: CDR1 MNHEY, CDR2 SVGAGI. With V trimmed by 5 bases and J by 8 bases, 3 bases remained unmatched. This CDR3 has 13 amino acids. CDR3 nucleotide sequence: TGTGCCAGCAGTGAGGGGGCGGATTCACCCCTCCACTTT. It encodes CASSEGADSPLHF.

V and J are TRBV10-3 and TRBJ1-3; D is perhaps TRBD1 (6 bases). There are 16 residues in the CDR3. Germline CDR1 and CDR2: ENHRY and SYGVKD. Between the trimmed V and J ends, which lost 7 bases and 4 bases, there was a span of 20 bases. Here the CDR3 DNA reads TGTGCCATCACGCCTGTGACAGGACCGGGGGGAAACACCATATATTTT. Amino acids: CAITPVTGPGGNTIYF.

This CDR3 is CASSPSWDTQYF. As DNA, the CDR3 is TGTGCCAGCAGCCCAAGTTGGGATACGCAGTATTTT. The chain uses TRBV7-2 and TRBJ2-3; no clear D gene. The CDR3 is 12 amino acids. Trimming left V 5 bases short and J 6 bases short, with 9 bases between. Germline V lookup: CDR1 SGHTA, CDR2 FQGNSA.

J is TRBJ2-7 and V is TRBV29-1, with 8 bases lining up with TRBD2. The germline CDR1 and CDR2 sequences are SQVTM and ANQGSEA. V dropped 7 bases and J dropped 7; count of bases not matched to a gene: 18. The CDR3 runs to 15 residues. The CDR3 reads CSGENGLAFFGEQYF. CDR3 in DNA: TGCAGCGGCGAGAATGGACTAGCATTCTTCGGGGAGCAGTACTTC.

Sample share makes this clonotype large. V is TRBV20-1 and J is TRBJ1-2; weak D call: TRBD1 (5 bases). Germline CDR1 DFQATT, CDR2 SNEGSKA (reference sequence). The CDR3 runs 12 residues. V lost 3 bases and J lost 7, with 12 bases in between. Here the CDR3 reads CSASWQGVGYTF. CDR3 DNA: TGCAGTGCTAGTTGGCAGGGTGTTGGCTACACCTTC.

This clonotype is medium-sized in the sample. This sequence joins TRBV24-1 and TRBJ1-2; D remains ambiguous. Germline-derived CDR1 and CDR2 are KGHDR and SFDVKD. V lost 2 bases and J 5 bases, leaving 14 bases between the germline ends. This CDR3 contains 15 residues. CDR3: CATSDSGRNPYGYTF. DNA for the CDR3: TGTGCCACCAGTGATTCTGGCCGCAACCCGTATGGCTACACCTTC.

This clonotype is categorized as medium-sized. The rearrangement uses TRBV6-2 or TRBV6-3 and TRBJ2-1; D call uncertain. V was pared by 7 bases and J by 7 bases, with 23 bases between. This CDR3 region has 16 residues. The germline V gene has CDR1 MNHEY and CDR2 SVGEGT. CDR3: CASTTVIGLKVNEQFF. In DNA, the CDR3 is TGTGCCAGCACCACAGTTATTGGCCTAAAAGTGAATGAGCAGTTCTTC.

By proportion, this clonotype is medium-sized. This chain connects TRBV5-1 to TRBJ2-2; 9 nucleotides line up with TRBD2. Germline-derived CDR1 and CDR2 are SGHRS and YFSETQ. The ends lost 2 bases at V and 0 bases at J; junction bases unmatched: 5. There are 17 residues in the CDR3. The CDR3 DNA follows: TGCGCCAGCAGCTTCCTCGCGGGGGGGCCGAACACCGGGGAGCTGTTTTTT. Translation gives CASSFLAGGPNTGELFF.

The V call is TRBV20-1, the J call TRBJ1-5, with a weak D call TRBD1 (6 bases). Trimming removed 5 bases at V and 13 bases at J, with 24 bases between. CDR1 and CDR2 (germline): DFQATT, SNEGSKA (reference sequence). The CDR3 runs to 14 residues. The CDR3, as DNA: TGCAGTGCTTTACAGGGTGGGGGCAATCAGCTTCAGCATTTT. Its protein product is CSALQGGGNQLQHF.

By frequency in the sample, this clonotype is large (0.1 to 1%). The chain employs TRBV12-3 or TRBV12-4 and TRBJ1-2; D may be TRBD1 (6 bases). V lost 4 bases to trimming and J lost 7 bases, with 13 bases between them. CDR3 size: 13 residues. CDR3 in DNA: TGTGCCAGCAGTTGGGGGGCCGGGTTTGGCTACACCTTC. This gives the protein CASSWGAGFGYTF.

This clonotype is medium-sized by share. V gene TRBV12-3 or TRBV12-4 combines with J gene TRBJ1-1; TRBD1 is a possible D gene (5 bases). The CDR3 is made up of 13 amino acids. V shed 3 bases and J shed 11 bases, with 16 bases lying between them. The CDR3 protein is CASSFATANRAFF. The CDR3 DNA reads TGTGCCAGCAGTTTTGCGACAGCTAATCGTGCTTTCTTT.

This clonotype counts as large. V is TRBV4-1 and J is TRBJ1-3; possibly TRBD1 for D (5 bases). From germline, CDR1 is MGHRA and CDR2 YSYEKL. The V and J ends lost 1 base and 7 bases respectively, with 17 bases between them. The CDR3 consists of 16 residues. CDR3 nucleotide sequence: TGCGCCAGCAGCCAAGCTGGGGCAGGGCTTAGGAACACCATATATTTT. This encodes CASSQAGAGLRNTIYF.

This clonotype was observed many times. The chain uses TRBV5-4 and TRBJ2-3; D remains unclear. The V end was cut by 0 bases, the J end by 6 bases, with 5 bases between. CDR1 and CDR2 from the germline V gene are SGHNT and YYREEE (reference sequence). CDR3 length: 12 amino acids. CDR3 DNA sequence: TGTGCCAGCAGCTTGGATGTTGATACGCAGTATTTT. Protein product: CASSLDVDTQYF.

Sample share makes this clonotype large (0.1 to 1%). This chain joins TRBV10-3 and TRBJ2-5, with D possibly TRBD1 on 5 matching bases. Germline lookup yields CDR1 ENHRY and CDR2 SYGVKD. Trimming pared 8 bases from V and 2 bases from J, leaving 12 bases between. The CDR3 has 13 amino acids. The CDR3 is CAIAIQGQETQYF. As DNA, the CDR3 is TGTGCCATCGCGATTCAGGGACAAGAGACCCAGTACTTC.

The chain joins TRBV5-1 to TRBJ2-1; D remains ambiguous. This CDR3 region has 13 residues. Germline loops: CDR1 SGHRS, CDR2 YFSETQ. Trimming took 0 bases from V and 4 from J, leaving 5 bases between them. CDR3 in DNA: TGCGCCAGCAGCTTGGCCAGGTACAATGAGCAGTTCTTC. The encoded protein is CASSLARYNEQFF.

This clonotype is termed medium-sized. The CDR3 reads CATSGYTDTQYF. CDR3 DNA sequence: TGTGCCACCAGTGGTTATACAGATACGCAGTATTTT. J is TRBJ2-3 and V is TRBV24-1; D uncertain. The germline CDR1 and CDR2 sequences are KGHDR and SFDVKD. V lost 5 bases and J 3 bases, leaving 5 bases between the germline ends. The CDR3 length is 12 residues.

The chain links TRBV10-3 to TRBJ2-1, with D possibly being TRBD2 (5 bases). Trimming cost V 6 bases and J 5 bases, with 8 bases left between them. This CDR3 has 12 residues. Germline V gene data show CDR1 as ENHRY and CDR2 as SYGVKD. The CDR3 region is CAIRGRNNEQFF. The CDR3 nucleotides are TGTGCCATCAGGGGGAGAAACAATGAGCAGTTCTTC.

Within the sample, this clonotype is medium-sized. V is TRBV28 and J is TRBJ2-5; 12 bases line up with TRBD2. Germline V lookup: CDR1 MDHEN, CDR2 SYDVKM. The CDR3 sequence is 14 residues long. J was trimmed by 5 bases and V by 8 bases; bases with no gene match: 6. CDR3 sequence (DNA): TGTGCCAGCCGGACTAGCGGGGTTTGGGAGACCCAGTACTTC. It translates to CASRTSGVWETQYF.

This clonotype has a single count. J is TRBJ2-1 and V is TRBV7-2; D gene unclear. CDR3 length: 11 residues. Trimming pared 5 bases from V and 5 bases from J, leaving 4 bases between. Germline V lookup: CDR1 SGHTA, CDR2 FQGNSA. CDR3 coding DNA: TGTGCCAGCAGCCCCGACAATGAGCAGTTCTTC. Amino acids: CASSPDNEQFF.

This clonotype is judged large. The CDR3 DNA is TGTGCCATCAGTGGGGAGGTATCTCGTCCCTACGAGCAGTACTTC. Translation: CAISGEVSRPYEQYF. V is TRBV10-3 and J is TRBJ2-7, with D perhaps matching TRBD2 (6 bases). Germline V CDR1 and CDR2: ENHRY, SYGVKD. This CDR3 spans 15 amino acids. The V and J ends lost 4 bases and 2 bases respectively, with 15 bases between them.

In its sample, this clonotype ranks as medium-sized (0.01 to 0.1%). The chain has TRBV11-1 and TRBJ2-1, with 8 nucleotides matching TRBD1. Per germline, CDR1 SGHAT and CDR2 FQDESV (reference sequence). The V segment lost 3 bases and the J segment 8 bases; nucleotides outside the gene matches: 3. The CDR3 loop spans 13 amino acids. The CDR3 sequence is CASSFDRGHEQFF. The CDR3 coding sequence is TGTGCCAGCAGCTTCGACAGGGGTCATGAGCAGTTCTTC.

This clonotype is large. V and J are TRBV5-5 and TRBJ2-1; TRBD2 matches 13 bases. Trimming at V came to 4 bases and at J to 6 bases, leaving 7 bases not matched to a gene. The CDR3 covers 16 residues. Germline-derived CDR1 and CDR2 are SGHKS and YYEKEE (reference sequence). The CDR3 sequence: CASSPITSGGANEQFF. The CDR3 bases are TGTGCCAGCAGCCCCATAACTAGCGGGGGGGCCAATGAGCAGTTCTTC.